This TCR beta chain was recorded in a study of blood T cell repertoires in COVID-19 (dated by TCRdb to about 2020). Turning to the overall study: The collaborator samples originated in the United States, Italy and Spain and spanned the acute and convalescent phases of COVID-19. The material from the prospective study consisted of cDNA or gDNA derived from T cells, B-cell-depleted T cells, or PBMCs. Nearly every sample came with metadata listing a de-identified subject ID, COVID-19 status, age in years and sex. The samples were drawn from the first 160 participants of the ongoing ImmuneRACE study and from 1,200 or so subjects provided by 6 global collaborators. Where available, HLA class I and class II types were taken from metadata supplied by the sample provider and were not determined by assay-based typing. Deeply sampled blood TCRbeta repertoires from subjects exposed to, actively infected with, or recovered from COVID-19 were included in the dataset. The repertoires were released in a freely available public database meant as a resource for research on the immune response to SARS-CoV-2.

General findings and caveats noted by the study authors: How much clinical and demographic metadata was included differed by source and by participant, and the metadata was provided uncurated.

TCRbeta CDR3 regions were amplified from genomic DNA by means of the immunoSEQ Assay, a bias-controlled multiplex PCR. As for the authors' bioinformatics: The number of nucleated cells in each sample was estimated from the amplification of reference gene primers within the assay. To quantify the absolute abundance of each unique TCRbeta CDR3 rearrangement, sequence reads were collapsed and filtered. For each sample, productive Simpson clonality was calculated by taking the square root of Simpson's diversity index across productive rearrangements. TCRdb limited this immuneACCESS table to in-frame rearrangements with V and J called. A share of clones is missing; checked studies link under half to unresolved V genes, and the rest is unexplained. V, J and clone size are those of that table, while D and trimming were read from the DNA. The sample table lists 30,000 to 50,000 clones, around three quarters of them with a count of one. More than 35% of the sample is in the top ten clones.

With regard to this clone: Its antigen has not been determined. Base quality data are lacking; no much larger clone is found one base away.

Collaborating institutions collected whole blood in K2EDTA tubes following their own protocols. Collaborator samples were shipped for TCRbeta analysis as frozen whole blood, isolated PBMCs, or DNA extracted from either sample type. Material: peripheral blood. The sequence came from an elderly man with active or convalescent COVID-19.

The CDR3 region has the sequence CASSYSLGARTDTQYF. Read as DNA, the sequence is TGTGCCAGCAGTTACAGTTTGGGGGCTCGCACAGATACGCAGTATTTT. Rearrangement joined TRBV6-2 or TRBV6-3 to TRBJ2-3; the best D guess is TRBD1, with 6 bases matching. Via the germline V gene, CDR1 is MNHEY and CDR2 SVGEGT. Trimming costs V 2 bases and J 1 base, and their ends lie 13 bases apart. Inclusive of the bounding cysteine and phenylalanine, the CDR3 is 16 residues long. Of all the DNA, just the CDR3 is kept, 48 bases in frame from base 1.